The 18 T cell receptor beta chains listed next were all sequenced from one sample in a study of control samples from healthy donors and cancer patients. TCRdb's copy holds only in-frame clones and misses some; the assay was immunoSEQ multiplex PCR. The sample consists of around 130,000 clones, about 86% of them appearing once. Sample: blood. These receptors were taken from a man in his thirties or forties in good health.

Only one count was recorded for this clone. V gene TRBV19 combines with J gene TRBJ2-1; 10 bases fit TRBD2. Trimming cost V 6 bases and J 6 bases; bases outside gene matches: 5. Germline V CDR1 and CDR2: LNHDA, SQIVND (reference sequence). CDR3 length: 14 amino acids. Written as DNA, the CDR3 is TGTGCCAGTAGGAGCGGGGGGGCCGTCAATGAGCAGTTCTTC. Amino acid sequence: CASRSGGAVNEQFF.

This chain joins TRBV6-6 and TRBJ2-5, with 10 bases lining up with TRBD2. Trimming cost V 8 bases and J 4 bases; bases outside gene matches: 13. Per germline, CDR1 MNHNY and CDR2 SVGAGI (reference sequence). The CDR3 is 16 amino acids. DNA for the CDR3: TGTGCCAGCCGGAGCGGGGGGGCTGCGGGAGCAGAGACCCAGTACTTC. This translates into CASRSGGAAGAETQYF.

The chain recombines TRBV5-5 with TRBJ1-2; D is perhaps TRBD1 (5 bases). The CDR3 runs to 13 residues. V was pared by 4 bases and J by 2 bases, with 9 bases between. The germline gives CDR1 SGHKS, CDR2 YYEKEE (reference sequence). CDR3 in amino acids: CASSAPGNYGYTF. The CDR3, as DNA: TGTGCCAGCAGCGCCCCAGGGAACTATGGCTACACCTTC.

The V and J genes are TRBV7-2 and TRBJ2-4; 7 nucleotides agree with TRBD1. After removal of 4 bases from V and 8 bases from J, the junction contained 8 bases not matched to a gene. Germline assignment: CDR1 SGHTA and CDR2 FQGNSA. CDR3 length equals 14 residues. CDR3 sequence (DNA): TGTGCCAGCAGCTCGGTGACAGGGTCGGACATTCAGTACTTC. It is translated as CASSSVTGSDIQYF.

The chain carries TRBV30 and TRBJ1-2, with 8 bases aligning to TRBD1. The J segment lost 6 bases and the V segment lost 2 bases, leaving 2 bases of the junction unmatched. The CDR3 is 12 amino acids. The germline V gene encodes CDR1 GTSNPN and CDR2 SVGIG (reference sequence). The CDR3 reads CAWSPGGNGYTF. The CDR3 DNA follows: TGTGCCTGGAGTCCAGGGGGCAATGGCTACACCTTC.

This chain links TRBV9 with TRBJ1-5; tentative D call: TRBD1 (5 bases). Trimming took off 0 bases at V and 6 bases at J, with 22 bases between the two ends. Germline lookup yields CDR1 SGDLS and CDR2 YYNGEE. The CDR3 extends over 18 amino acids. The CDR3 loop is CASSVATGRGGNSQPQHF. CDR3 nucleotide sequence: TGTGCCAGCAGCGTAGCTACGGGAAGGGGTGGCAATAGTCAGCCCCAGCATTTT.

The chain joins TRBV12-3 or TRBV12-4 to TRBJ2-5, with D possibly being TRBD2 (5 bases). The CDR3 is 13 amino acids. Trimming shortened V by 6 bases and J by 4 bases, and 12 bases separated the two germline ends. The CDR3 DNA is TGTGCCAGCAGGGCCACTAGTACAGAGACCCAGTACTTC. Translating it yields CASRATSTETQYF.

The sample holds one count of this clone. This chain joins TRBV24-1 and TRBJ2-7; 9 bases align to TRBD1. This CDR3 is built from 16 residues. V dropped 4 bases and J dropped 2; count of bases not matched to a gene: 8. Per the germline V gene, CDR1 is KGHDR and CDR2 is SFDVKD. CDR3 residues: CATSERTGVSPYEQYF. As DNA, the CDR3 is TGTGCCACCAGTGAACGGACAGGGGTCTCGCCCTACGAGCAGTACTTC.

This chain joins TRBV19 and TRBJ1-5; tentative D call: TRBD1 (6 bases). Trimming removed 5 bases at V and 4 bases at J, with 12 bases between. From germline, CDR1 is LNHDA and CDR2 SQIVND (reference sequence). The CDR3 runs to 14 residues. The CDR3 region is CASSPTGPNQPQHF. DNA of the CDR3: TGTGCCAGTAGTCCCACAGGGCCGAATCAGCCCCAGCATTTT.

The chain joins TRBV7-3 to TRBJ2-5; D gene unclear. V was cut by 2 bases and J by 2 bases, with 6 bases left in between. CDR1 is SGHTA, CDR2 FQGTGA, per germline. The CDR3 consists of 13 residues. DNA for the CDR3: TGTGCCAGCAGCTTATCCGGACAAGAGACCCAGTACTTC. It yields the protein CASSLSGQETQYF. Full variable domain (missing parts from reference TRBV7-3 and TRBJ2-5): GAGVSQTPSNKVTEKGKYVELRCDPISGHTALYWYRQSLGQGPEFLIYFQGTGAADDSGLPNDRFFAVRPEGSVSTLKIQRTERGDSAVYLCASSLSGQETQYFGPGTRLLVL.

The J gene is TRBJ1-1, the V gene TRBV9; D possibly corresponds to TRBD1 (6 bases). Trimming took off 4 bases at V and 2 bases at J, with 12 bases between the two ends. Germline-derived CDR1 and CDR2 are SGDLS and YYNGEE. This CDR3 comprises 14 residues. The DNA of the CDR3 is TGTGCCAGCAGCACCCGGACAGTTAACACTGAAGCTTTCTTT. The encoded protein is CASSTRTVNTEAFF.

J is TRBJ1-2 and V is TRBV4-2, with TRBD1 as a possible D gene (6 bases). V lost 4 bases, J lost 4 bases, and 16 bases lay in between. The germline gives CDR1 LGHNA, CDR2 YNFKEQ. The CDR3 has 15 residues. CDR3 coding DNA: TGTGCCAGCAGCCCCCCAGAGGGAGGGGGCTATGGCTACACCTTC. Its translation: CASSPPEGGGYGYTF.

This sequence joins TRBV7-9 and TRBJ2-7; D might be TRBD1 (6 bases). Deletions cut 5 bases from V and 1 base from J, with 9 bases between. Germline CDR1 is SEHNR and CDR2 is FQNEAQ (reference sequence). This CDR3 comprises 13 residues. As DNA, the CDR3 is TGTGCCAGCAGCCACAGGGCATCCTACGAGCAGTACGTC. Encoded protein: CASSHRASYEQYV.

The J gene is TRBJ2-3, the V gene TRBV7-7; 7 bases agree with TRBD2. With V trimmed by 2 bases and J by 4 bases, 6 bases remained unmatched. The CDR3 is 15 residues long. The germline V gene has CDR1 SSHAT and CDR2 FNYEAQ (reference sequence). For the CDR3, the DNA is TGTGCCAGCAGCTTAACGGGCGGGGGAGCAGATACGCAGTATTTT. Translating gives CASSLTGGGADTQYF.

The J gene is TRBJ2-1, the V gene TRBV19; possibly TRBD2 for D (6 bases). There are 15 residues in the CDR3. V lost 4 bases to trimming and J lost 12 bases, with 22 bases between them. Germline loops: CDR1 LNHDA, CDR2 SQIVND (reference sequence). The CDR3 nucleotides read TGTGCCAGTAGTACGCCGGCGGAGGGAAGAAGTGGGCAGTTCTTC. Protein: CASSTPAEGRSGQFF.

The J gene is TRBJ1-1, the V gene TRBV5-1; unclear D gene. The CDR3 spans 11 residues. Trimming pared 4 bases from V and 2 bases from J, leaving 3 bases between. Per germline, CDR1 SGHRS and CDR2 YFSETQ. CDR3 DNA sequence: TGCGCCAGCAGCACCAACACTGAAGCTTTCTTT. This sequence encodes CASSTNTEAFF.

The chain combines TRBV18 with TRBJ1-5, with a weak D call TRBD1 (5 bases). CDR3 length: 14 amino acids. Germline CDR1 is KGHSH and CDR2 is LQKENI. V lost 2 bases and J 5 bases, leaving 10 bases between the germline ends. CDR3 nucleotides: TGTGCCAGCTCACCATCGGGGGGGGATCAGCCCCAGCATTTT. Translated: CASSPSGGDQPQHF. The entire variable domain, with the rest obtained from reference TRBV18 and TRBJ1-5, is as follows: NAGVMQNPRHLVRRRGQEARLRCSPMKGHSHVYWYRQLPEEGLKFMVYLQKENIIDESGMPKERFSAEFPKEGPSILRIQQVVRGDSAAYFCASSPSGGDQPQHFGDGTRLSIL.

The rearrangement uses TRBV6-6 and TRBJ2-3; unclear D gene. The germline V and J ends were trimmed by 0 bases and 4 bases, with 8 bases remaining between them. The CDR3 extends over 14 amino acids. Germline V lookup: CDR1 MNHNY, CDR2 SVGAGI (reference sequence). CDR3 residues: CASSYSILADTQYF. CDR3 in DNA: TGTGCCAGCAGTTACTCGATTCTGGCAGATACGCAGTATTTT.